The rows below give T cell receptor beta chains drawn from one sample of a study of T cell responses to AZD1222 COVID-19 vaccine. The data were produced by immunoSEQ multiplex PCR, yet TCRdb's version contains in-frame clones alone and is incomplete. The table has 60,000 to 90,000 clones, roughly 80% seen once; the top ten hold roughly 28%. Sequencing was performed on peripheral blood, taken 28 days after the second dose of the MenACWY control vaccine. The receptor set was obtained from an adult who received the MenACWY meningococcal vaccine as a control. Both conserved end residues are part of each CDR3. D genes are given only for firm matches. For some rows the clone size is stated as once, few or many, or as a class when expanded; others skip it.

CDR3 DNA: TGCGCCAGCAGCGACTATCCGGAGGGCGGGGAGCTGTTTTTT
CDR3 protein: CASSDYPEGGELFF
J gene: TRBJ2-2
clone size: once
V gene: TRBV10-1
D gene: -

CDR3 DNA: TGCGCCAGCAGCCAAGATTACGGGACAGGGAGTCGGAAGACCCAGTACTTC
CDR3 protein: CASSQDYGTGSRKTQYF
J gene: TRBJ2-5
clone size: -
V gene: TRBV4-1
D gene: TRBD1

CDR3 DNA: TGTGCCAGCAGTTTTGGGGACGGACAGCCCCAGCATTTT
CDR3 protein: CASSFGDGQPQHF
J gene: TRBJ1-5
clone size: -
V gene: TRBV12-3/TRBV12-4
D gene: -

CDR3 DNA: TGTGCCAGCAGCCAAACGGACGGAGCCTACGAGCAGTACTTC
CDR3 protein: CASSQTDGAYEQYF
J gene: TRBJ2-7
clone size: -
V gene: TRBV7-8
D gene: -

CDR3 DNA: TGTGCCAGCTCACCACGGGACAGGGTAGGGGTTGGAGATACGCAGTATTTT
CDR3 protein: CASSPRDRVGVGDTQYF
J gene: TRBJ2-3
clone size: -
V gene: TRBV18
D gene: TRBD1

CDR3 DNA: TGCGCCAGCAGCCAATCCGGGACAGGGAATTCACCCCTCCACTTT
CDR3 protein: CASSQSGTGNSPLHF
J gene: TRBJ1-6
clone size: few
V gene: TRBV4-3
D gene: TRBD1

CDR3 DNA: TGTGCCAGCAGTTGGGATTTGGACGAGCAGTACTTC
CDR3 protein: CASSWDLDEQYF
J gene: TRBJ2-7
clone size: -
V gene: TRBV2
D gene: -

CDR3 DNA: TGCGCCAGCAGCTTGTGGGGAGGGAAGACTGAAGCTTTCTTT
CDR3 protein: CASSLWGGKTEAFF
J gene: TRBJ1-1
clone size: -
V gene: TRBV5-1
D gene: -

CDR3 DNA: TGTGCCAGCAGTCTGGACCCAGGGGGGACAGATACGCAGTATTTT
CDR3 protein: CASSLDPGGTDTQYF
J gene: TRBJ2-3
clone size: once
V gene: TRBV28
D gene: -

CDR3 DNA: TGTGCCAGCTCACCGTTAGGGGGAGGAAGTGAAAAACTGTTTTTT
CDR3 protein: CASSPLGGGSEKLFF
J gene: TRBJ1-4
clone size: -
V gene: TRBV18
D gene: -

CDR3 DNA: TGTGCCAGCAGCCAAGAACTGACAGGGAAAAATCAGCCCCAGCATTTT
CDR3 protein: CASSQELTGKNQPQHF
J gene: TRBJ1-5
clone size: few
V gene: TRBV4-2
D gene: TRBD1

CDR3 DNA: TGTGCCAGCAGCGTAGGGGAACAAGAGACCCAGTACTTC
CDR3 protein: CASSVGEQETQYF
J gene: TRBJ2-5
clone size: -
V gene: TRBV9
D gene: -

CDR3 DNA: TGTGCCAGCAGCCAACAAACACGGGGGGGATGGACTGAAGCTTTCTTT
CDR3 protein: CASSQQTRGGWTEAFF
J gene: TRBJ1-1
clone size: -
V gene: TRBV3-1/TRBV3-2
D gene: -

CDR3 DNA: TGCGCCAGCAGCCAAGTTAGCAATCAGCCCCAGCATTTT
CDR3 protein: CASSQVSNQPQHF
J gene: TRBJ1-5
clone size: -
V gene: TRBV4-1
D gene: -

CDR3 DNA: TGTGCCAGAAGGGCTCTAGGCCGGCCTTCCTCCTACGAGCAGTACTTC
CDR3 protein: CARRALGRPSSYEQYF
J gene: TRBJ2-7
clone size: medium-sized
V gene: TRBV5-3
D gene: -

CDR3 DNA: TGTGCCAGCAGTTTTCCGACAGGGGAGGATGGCTACACCTTC
CDR3 protein: CASSFPTGEDGYTF
J gene: TRBJ1-2
clone size: -
V gene: TRBV6-6
D gene: TRBD1

CDR3 DNA: TGTGCCAGCAGTGGAACGGGACAGGGGTCCGGGGAGCTGTTTTTT
CDR3 protein: CASSGTGQGSGELFF
J gene: TRBJ2-2
clone size: -
V gene: TRBV28
D gene: TRBD1

CDR3 DNA: TGTGCCAGCAGCTTAGTTGACGATGATGAGCAGTTCTTC
CDR3 protein: CASSLVDDDEQFF
J gene: TRBJ2-1
clone size: -
V gene: TRBV7-9
D gene: -

CDR3 DNA: TGTGCCAGCAGCGCACAGGGTAGCAATCAGCCCCAGCATTTT
CDR3 protein: CASSAQGSNQPQHF
J gene: TRBJ1-5
clone size: -
V gene: TRBV2
D gene: -

CDR3 DNA: TGTGCCAGCAGTGAAGTCCTATCCACAGGGCCCGGGGAGCTGTTTTTT
CDR3 protein: CASSEVLSTGPGELFF
J gene: TRBJ2-2
clone size: -
V gene: TRBV6-1
D gene: -

CDR3 DNA: TGTGCCAGCAGTGAACGATTCACCTATGGCTACACCTTC
CDR3 protein: CASSERFTYGYTF
J gene: TRBJ1-2
clone size: few
V gene: TRBV6-1
D gene: -

CDR3 DNA: TGCGCCAGCAGCCCGATTGGACAGACGAACACTGAAGCTTTCTTT
CDR3 protein: CASSPIGQTNTEAFF
J gene: TRBJ1-1
clone size: -
V gene: TRBV4-1
D gene: -

CDR3 DNA: TGTGCCAGCAGTTACTCGACAGGGGTATCACCCCTCCACTTT
CDR3 protein: CASSYSTGVSPLHF
J gene: TRBJ1-6
clone size: -
V gene: TRBV6-2/TRBV6-3
D gene: TRBD1

CDR3 DNA: TGTGCCAGCAGCCAATCGTCTCGATCACCCCTCCACTTT
CDR3 protein: CASSQSSRSPLHF
J gene: TRBJ1-6
clone size: -
V gene: TRBV16
D gene: -

CDR3 DNA: TGTGCCAGCAGTTACTCATCGTCAGGTATTCAGCCCCAGCATTTT
CDR3 protein: CASSYSSSGIQPQHF
J gene: TRBJ1-5
clone size: -
V gene: TRBV6-5
D gene: -

CDR3 DNA: TGTGCCAGCTCACCGGGCGGCAGATCCTACGAGCAGTACTTC
CDR3 protein: CASSPGGRSYEQYF
J gene: TRBJ2-7
clone size: -
V gene: TRBV18
D gene: -

CDR3 DNA: TGCGCCAGCAGTCCTGGACAGGGGAATCAGCCCCAGCATTTT
CDR3 protein: CASSPGQGNQPQHF
J gene: TRBJ1-5
clone size: -
V gene: TRBV5-1
D gene: TRBD1

CDR3 DNA: TGTGCCAGCTCACCCAACCTACAGGGGAGGGAGGACTATGGCTACACCTTC
CDR3 protein: CASSPNLQGREDYGYTF
J gene: TRBJ1-2
clone size: -
V gene: TRBV18
D gene: TRBD1

CDR3 DNA: TGTGCCAGCAGTACAGGGGGCGAGGATCAGCCCCAGCATTTT
CDR3 protein: CASSTGGEDQPQHF
J gene: TRBJ1-5
clone size: -
V gene: TRBV6-5
D gene: TRBD1

CDR3 DNA: TGTGCCAGCAGGAGACAGGGATTGAACACTGAAGCTTTCTTT
CDR3 protein: CASRRQGLNTEAFF
J gene: TRBJ1-1
clone size: once
V gene: TRBV2
D gene: TRBD1

CDR3 DNA: TGTGCCAGCAGCCCATCGATTTTAAACTATGGCTACACCTTC
CDR3 protein: CASSPSILNYGYTF
J gene: TRBJ1-2
clone size: once
V gene: TRBV28
D gene: -

CDR3 DNA: TGTGCCAGCAGCCCCGGCACCCTTGAGACCCAGTACTTC
CDR3 protein: CASSPGTLETQYF
J gene: TRBJ2-5
clone size: -
V gene: TRBV11-2
D gene: -

CDR3 DNA: TGTGCCAGCAGTTTAAGGGGGGCCTCTGAAGCTTTCTTT
CDR3 protein: CASSLRGASEAFF
J gene: TRBJ1-1
clone size: -
V gene: TRBV12-3/TRBV12-4
D gene: -

CDR3 DNA: TGTGCCAGCAGCCCCCCTCCGGGACAGGTTGGAGCGAACACTGAAGCTTTCTTT
CDR3 protein: CASSPPPGQVGANTEAFF
J gene: TRBJ1-1
clone size: -
V gene: TRBV28
D gene: TRBD1

CDR3 DNA: TGTGCCAGCAGCTCGGACAGGAGAGCGGGAGGAGGTACAGATACGCAGTATTTT
CDR3 protein: CASSSDRRAGGGTDTQYF
J gene: TRBJ2-3
clone size: -
V gene: TRBV13
D gene: TRBD2

CDR3 DNA: TGTGCCAGCAGCGTAGGGGTGAACACCGGGGAGCTGTTTTTT
CDR3 protein: CASSVGVNTGELFF
J gene: TRBJ2-2
clone size: once
V gene: TRBV9
D gene: -

CDR3 DNA: TGTGCCAGTAGTATTCGTAGGGGCTACGAGCAGTACTTC
CDR3 protein: CASSIRRGYEQYF
J gene: TRBJ2-7
clone size: -
V gene: TRBV19
D gene: -

CDR3 DNA: TGTGCCAGCAGTTCCGCGGGGTTCTCTGGGGCCAACGTCCTGACTTTC
CDR3 protein: CASSSAGFSGANVLTF
J gene: TRBJ2-6
clone size: -
V gene: TRBV27
D gene: -

CDR3 DNA: TGTGCCAGCAGCTTATTCCTACGGGGGGCGGGTGGCAATCAGCCCCAGCATTTT
CDR3 protein: CASSLFLRGAGGNQPQHF
J gene: TRBJ1-5
clone size: -
V gene: TRBV7-2
D gene: -

CDR3 DNA: TGTGCCAGCAGCTTAGGAGGTTCCTACAATGAGCAGTTCTTC
CDR3 protein: CASSLGGSYNEQFF
J gene: TRBJ2-1
clone size: -
V gene: TRBV7-8
D gene: -

CDR3 DNA: TGTGGTACTTTCCTCGACAGCAACACTGAAGCTTTCTTT
CDR3 protein: CGTFLDSNTEAFF
J gene: TRBJ1-1
clone size: -
V gene: TRBV30
D gene: -

CDR3 DNA: TGTGCCACCAGCAGAGATCTCAGTTCCAATCAGCCCCAGCATTTT
CDR3 protein: CATSRDLSSNQPQHF
J gene: TRBJ1-5
clone size: -
V gene: TRBV15
D gene: -

CDR3 DNA: TGCGCCAGCAGCTGGACAGGGAGGGATGGCTACACCTTC
CDR3 protein: CASSWTGRDGYTF
J gene: TRBJ1-2
clone size: -
V gene: TRBV5-1
D gene: TRBD1

CDR3 DNA: TGTGCCAGCAGCTTGGCTTCATACTATGGCTACACCTTC
CDR3 protein: CASSLASYYGYTF
J gene: TRBJ1-2
clone size: few
V gene: TRBV5-6
D gene: -

CDR3 DNA: TGTGCCAGCAGGATCAGGAACACTGAAGCTTTCTTT
CDR3 protein: CASRIRNTEAFF
J gene: TRBJ1-1
clone size: -
V gene: TRBV12-3/TRBV12-4
D gene: -

CDR3 DNA: TGCGCCAGCAGCCAAGCGGTTAACTACGAGCAGTACTTC
CDR3 protein: CASSQAVNYEQYF
J gene: TRBJ2-7
clone size: -
V gene: TRBV4-3
D gene: -

CDR3 DNA: TGCGCCAGCAGCCACCTCTACAGGGGGGTGCACACTGAAGCTTTCTTT
CDR3 protein: CASSHLYRGVHTEAFF
J gene: TRBJ1-1
clone size: -
V gene: TRBV4-1
D gene: TRBD1

CDR3 DNA: TGCAGCGCCGTTAAAGGGCGCGTCCGCTACGAGCAGTACTTC
CDR3 protein: CSAVKGRVRYEQYF
J gene: TRBJ2-7
clone size: -
V gene: TRBV29-1
D gene: -

CDR3 DNA: TGCGCCAGCAGCCCCGGGACTAGCGGGAGGGCCAATGAGCAGTTCTTC
CDR3 protein: CASSPGTSGRANEQFF
J gene: TRBJ2-1
clone size: -
V gene: TRBV5-1
D gene: TRBD2

CDR3 DNA: TGTGCCAGCAGCCCGTACTCCGGGACTAGCGGGACCTACGAGCAGTACTTC
CDR3 protein: CASSPYSGTSGTYEQYF
J gene: TRBJ2-7
clone size: -
V gene: TRBV5-4
D gene: TRBD2

CDR3 DNA: TGTGCCAGCAGCCAAGGGGAGGGGGATGGCTACACCTTC
CDR3 protein: CASSQGEGDGYTF
J gene: TRBJ1-2
clone size: -
V gene: TRBV4-2
D gene: -